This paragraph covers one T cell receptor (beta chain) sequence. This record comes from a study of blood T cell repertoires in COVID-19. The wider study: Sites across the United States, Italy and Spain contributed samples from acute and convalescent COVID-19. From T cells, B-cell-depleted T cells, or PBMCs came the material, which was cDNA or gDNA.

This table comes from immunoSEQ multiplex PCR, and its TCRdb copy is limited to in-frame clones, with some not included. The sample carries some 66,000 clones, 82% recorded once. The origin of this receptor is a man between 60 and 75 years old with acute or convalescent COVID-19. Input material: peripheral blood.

CDR3 region: CASSSPGTGVFYEQYF. CDR3 coding DNA: TGTGCCAGCAGCTCTCCCGGGACAGGGGTCTTCTACGAGCAGTACTTC. This chain joins TRBV5-4 and TRBJ2-7, with 10 nucleotides matching TRBD1. Trimming removed 3 bases from V and 3 bases from J; junction bases left unmatched: 9. CDR1 and CDR2 from the germline V gene are SGHNT and YYREEE (reference sequence). The CDR3 is 16 amino acids.